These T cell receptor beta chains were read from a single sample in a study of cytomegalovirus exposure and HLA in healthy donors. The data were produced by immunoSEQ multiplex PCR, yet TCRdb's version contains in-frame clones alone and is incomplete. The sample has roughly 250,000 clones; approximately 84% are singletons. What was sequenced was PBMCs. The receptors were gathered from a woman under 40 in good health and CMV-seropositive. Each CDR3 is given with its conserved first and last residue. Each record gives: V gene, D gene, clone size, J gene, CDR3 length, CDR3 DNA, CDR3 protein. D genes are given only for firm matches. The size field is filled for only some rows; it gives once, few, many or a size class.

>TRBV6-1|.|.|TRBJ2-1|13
TGTGCCAGTAGACTAGACTCCTACAATGAGCAGTTCTTC
CASRLDSYNEQFF
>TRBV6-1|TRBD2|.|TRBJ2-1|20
TGTGCCAGCAGTGAAGCTCTAGGGGGACTAGCGGGAGTAAGGGGAGATGAGCAGTTCTTC
CASSEALGGLAGVRGDEQFF
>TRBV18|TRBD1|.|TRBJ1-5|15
TGTGCCAGCTCACTGGGACAGGGACTGGGACAGCCCCAGCATTTT
CASSLGQGLGQPQHF
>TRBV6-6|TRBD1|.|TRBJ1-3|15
TGTGCCAGCACTCAGGACAGGGTAGCTGGAAACACCATATATTTT
CASTQDRVAGNTIYF
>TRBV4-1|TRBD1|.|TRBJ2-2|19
TGCGCCAGCAGCCAAGGCCGTCGTAGGACAGGGGGGGACACCGGGGAGCTGTTTTTT
CASSQGRRRTGGDTGELFF
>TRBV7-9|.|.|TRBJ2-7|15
TGTGCCAGCAGCTTATTCACAGGAAAATCATACGAGCAGTACTTC
CASSLFTGKSYEQYF
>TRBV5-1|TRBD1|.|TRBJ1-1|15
TGCGCCAGCAGCTTGGTTACAGGGGGGTACACTGAAGCTTTCTTT
CASSLVTGGYTEAFF
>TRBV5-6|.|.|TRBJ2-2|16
TGTGCCAGCAGCTTGGTCGGGGGGCTAATTGCCGGGGAGCTGTTTTTT
CASSLVGGLIAGELFF
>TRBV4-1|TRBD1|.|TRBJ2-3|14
TGCGCCAGCAGCCAAGCCGGGACAGTAGATACGCAGTATTTT
CASSQAGTVDTQYF
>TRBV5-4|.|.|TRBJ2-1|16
TGTGCCAGCAGCTTTGGTCCCGGGACACAAGCCAATGAGCAGTTCTTC
CASSFGPGTQANEQFF
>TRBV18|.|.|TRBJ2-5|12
TGTGCCAGCTCACCAACTCGGGAGACCCAGTACTTC
CASSPTRETQYF
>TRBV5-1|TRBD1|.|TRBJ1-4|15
TGCGCCAGCAGCTCCCAGACAGGGAGTAATGAAAAACTGTTTTTT
CASSSQTGSNEKLFF
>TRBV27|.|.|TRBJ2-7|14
TGTGCCAGCAGTCCGCGGACAGCCTCCTACGAGCAGTACTTC
CASSPRTASYEQYF
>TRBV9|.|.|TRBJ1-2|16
TGTGCCAGCAGCCCCCTCGGAGGCTTGACTAACTATGGCTACACCTTC
CASSPLGGLTNYGYTF
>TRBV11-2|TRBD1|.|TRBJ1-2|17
TGTGCCAGCAGCTTAGAAGACAGGGCAGTTCGAGCGTACGGCTACACCTTC
CASSLEDRAVRAYGYTF
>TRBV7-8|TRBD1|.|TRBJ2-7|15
TGTGCCAGCACCGTACAGGGGTATAGCCCCTACGAGCAGTACTTC
CASTVQGYSPYEQYF
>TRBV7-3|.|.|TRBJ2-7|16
TGTGCCAGCAGCTTGGGGCCGGTCGTGTCCGGCTACGAGCAGTACTTC
CASSLGPVVSGYEQYF
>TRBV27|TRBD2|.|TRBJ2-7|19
TGTGCCAGCAGTTTATCGAACGTGGGCGGGAGGGCCCTCGGCTACGAGCAGTACTTC
CASSLSNVGGRALGYEQYF
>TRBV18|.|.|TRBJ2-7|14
TGTGCCAGCTCACCATCGATCACTAGCTCCGAGCAGTACTTC
CASSPSITSSEQYF
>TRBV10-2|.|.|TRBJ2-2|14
TGCGCCAGCAGTGAGTATTTGGCTGGCGGGGAGCTGTTTTTT
CASSEYLAGGELFF
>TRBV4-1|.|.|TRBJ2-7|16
TGCGCCAGCAGCCAAAGAATAGACTGGCCCTCCTACGAGCAGTACTTC
CASSQRIDWPSYEQYF
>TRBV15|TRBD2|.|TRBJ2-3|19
TGTGCCACCAGCAGAGATCAGGCTCGGGGGGGATTTCGGACAGATACGCAGTATTTT
CATSRDQARGGFRTDTQYF
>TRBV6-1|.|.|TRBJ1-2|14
TGTGCCAGCAGTGAACCCCTCCCTAACTATGGCTACACCTTC
CASSEPLPNYGYTF
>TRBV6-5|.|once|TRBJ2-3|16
TGTGCCAGCAGTTACGGGGGGGCGCAGGATTTTGATACGCAGTATTTT
CASSYGGAQDFDTQYF
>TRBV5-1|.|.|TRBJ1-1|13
TGCGCCAGCAGCTATACAGGGAACACTGAAGCTTTCTTT
CASSYTGNTEAFF
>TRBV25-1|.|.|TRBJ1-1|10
TGTGCCAGCAGTGAACAGGGAGCTTTCTTT
CASSEQGAFF
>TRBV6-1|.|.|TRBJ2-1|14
TGTGCCAGCAGTTTGGACAGTTTGAACAATGAGCAGTTCTTC
CASSLDSLNNEQFF
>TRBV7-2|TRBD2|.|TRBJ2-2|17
TGTGCCAGCAGCTTCCCAGGTATAGAGCGGGAGAGCGGGGAGCTGTTTTTT
CASSFPGIERESGELFF
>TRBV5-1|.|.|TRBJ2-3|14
TGCGCCAGCAGCTTGGGGTCGGGTACAGATACGCAGTATTTT
CASSLGSGTDTQYF
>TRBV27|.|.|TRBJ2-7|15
TGTGCCAGCAGCCCTTTACCGCCAGGGGAGAGCGAGCAGTACTTC
CASSPLPPGESEQYF
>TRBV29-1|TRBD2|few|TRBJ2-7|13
TGCAGCTACTGGAGCGGGGGTTCCTACGAGCAGTACTTC
CSYWSGGSYEQYF
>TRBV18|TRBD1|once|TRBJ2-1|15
TGTGCCAGCTCAGCCGGACAGGGTCCCGCCGGTGAGCAGTTCTTC
CASSAGQGPAGEQFF
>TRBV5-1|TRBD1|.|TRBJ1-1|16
TGCGCCAGCAGCCTGAAGCCGGGACAGCAGAACACTGAAGCTTTCTTT
CASSLKPGQQNTEAFF
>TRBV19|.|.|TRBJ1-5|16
TGTGCCAGTAGTATTAGTGGGGGCTACAGCAATCAGCCCCAGCATTTT
CASSISGGYSNQPQHF
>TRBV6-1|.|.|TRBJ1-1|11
TGTGCCAGTTCATCAGGCCTCTGGGCTTTCTTT
CASSSGLWAFF
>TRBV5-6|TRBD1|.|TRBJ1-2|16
TGTGCCAGCAGCGAGGGGACAGGGGGCCCACACTATGGCTACACCTTC
CASSEGTGGPHYGYTF
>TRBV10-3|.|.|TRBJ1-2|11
TGTGCCATCAGTGCCAACAGGGACCACACCTTC
CAISANRDHTF
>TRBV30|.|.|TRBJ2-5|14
TGTGCCTGGAGGGCACCCGACTCTCGAGGGACCCAGTACTTC
CAWRAPDSRGTQYF
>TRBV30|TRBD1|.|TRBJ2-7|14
TGTGCCTGGAGTTCGACAGGGAGATCCTACGAGCAGTACTTC
CAWSSTGRSYEQYF
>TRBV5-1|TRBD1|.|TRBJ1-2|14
TGCGCCAGCAGCTTGGGTGGGACAGAGGAAGGCTACACCTTC
CASSLGGTEEGYTF
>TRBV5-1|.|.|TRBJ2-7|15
TGCGCCAGCAGCTTTAATTCCGTCTCTTTCTACGAGCAGTACTTC
CASSFNSVSFYEQYF
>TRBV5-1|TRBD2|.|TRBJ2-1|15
TGCGCCAGCAGCTTAGGCCTAGCGGGAGCCGATGAGCAGTTCTTC
CASSLGLAGADEQFF
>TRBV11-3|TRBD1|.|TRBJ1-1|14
TGTGCCAGCAGACCAGACAGGGGCAACGCTGAAGCTTTCTTT
CASRPDRGNAEAFF
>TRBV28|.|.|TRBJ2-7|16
TGTGCCAGCAGCATAAGTACCGGGACTGGCTCCTACGAGCAGTACTTC
CASSISTGTGSYEQYF
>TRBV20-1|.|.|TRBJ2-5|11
TGCAGTGCTAGGTTCGCGGAGACCCAGTACTTC
CSARFAETQYF
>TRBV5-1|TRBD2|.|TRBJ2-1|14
TGCGCCAGCAGGATCGAAACTAGCGTCAGTGAGCAGTTCTTC
CASRIETSVSEQFF
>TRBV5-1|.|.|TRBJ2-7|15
TGCGCCAGCAGCCCCAGCCAGGGCTACTCCTACGAGCAGTACTTC
CASSPSQGYSYEQYF
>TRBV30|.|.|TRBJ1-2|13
TGTGCCTGGAGTGCCGGACAGCCCTATGGCTACACCTTC
CAWSAGQPYGYTF
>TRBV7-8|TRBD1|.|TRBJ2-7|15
TGTGCCAGCAGCTCAGATACAGGGGCCATCTGGGAGCAGTACTTC
CASSSDTGAIWEQYF
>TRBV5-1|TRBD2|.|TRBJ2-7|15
TGCGCCAGCAGCTTGGAAGCGGGAGTATATTACGAGCAGTACTTC
CASSLEAGVYYEQYF
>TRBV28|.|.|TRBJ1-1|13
TGTGCCAGCAGTTTTCGGTCGAACACTGAAGCTTTCTTT
CASSFRSNTEAFF
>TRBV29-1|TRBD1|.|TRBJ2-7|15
TGCAGCGTGGGAAGTCCGGGACAGCGCGGCTACGAGCAGTACTTC
CSVGSPGQRGYEQYF
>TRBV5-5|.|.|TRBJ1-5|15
TGTGCCAGCAGCCGAGACGGACACGCGGAGCAGCCCCAGCATTTT
CASSRDGHAEQPQHF
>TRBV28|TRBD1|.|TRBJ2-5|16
TGTGCCAGCAGTTTAGGGGGACAGGCCCTGGGAGAGACCCAGTACTTC
CASSLGGQALGETQYF
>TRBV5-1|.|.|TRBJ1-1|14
TGCGCCAGCAGCTTTCGGGTCCGGGAGACTGAAGCTTTCTTT
CASSFRVRETEAFF
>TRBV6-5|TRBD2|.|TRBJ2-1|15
TGTGCCAGCAGTTACGGGGCGGGAGGTGGCGATGAGCAGTTCTTC
CASSYGAGGGDEQFF
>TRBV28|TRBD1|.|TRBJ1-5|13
TGTGCCAGCAGGGGCAGGGGGGAGCAGCCCCAGCATTTT
CASRGRGEQPQHF
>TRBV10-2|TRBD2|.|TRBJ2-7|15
TGCGCCAGCAGTGTTTTAAGCGGGATGAGGAACGAGCAGTACTTC
CASSVLSGMRNEQYF
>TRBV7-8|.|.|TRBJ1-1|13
TGTGCCAGCAGTAACAGGGTGAACACTGAAGCTTTCTTT
CASSNRVNTEAFF